This entry describes one TCR beta chain. The antigen is undetermined. Other DNA sequences from this sample encode an identical CDR3 as well. The sorted-subset replicate PCRs were given around 200 ng DNA, which is about 30,000 T cell genomes. Per the original data handling: Filtering differed for immunoSEQ, which gave only junction sequences without quality scores. TCRdb's copy holds only in-frame clones and misses some; the assay was immunoSEQ multiplex PCR. That table supplies the V and J calls and clone size; D and trimming were determined from the DNA. Seen here are about 770,000 clones, over 60% observed once, and the top ten hold approximately 2%. This sample stems from a study of shared clonotypes between healthy human individuals. Regarding the study as a whole: Compared with memory subsets, naive subsets generally had larger estimated richness. The authors sampled blood alone, and tissue repertoires likely differ.

V was pared by 5 bases and J by 5 bases, with 12 bases between. Germline lookup yields CDR1 KGHSH and CDR2 LQKENI. The CDR3 has 13 amino acids. The rearrangement links TRBV18 to TRBJ2-5, with D possibly TRBD2 on 6 matching bases. This TCR came from a woman in her thirties in good health. Sequencing input: memory CD4+ T cells sorted from blood. Regarding subset: CD45RA-negative fraction. The DNA for the CDR3 is TGTGCCAGCTCATCGGGACTGAGGGAGACCCAGTACTTC. Translated, it gives CASSSGLRETQYF.